This T cell receptor (beta chain) was captured in a study of cytomegalovirus exposure and HLA in healthy donors. 60 Vbeta and 13 Jbeta primers were used in PCR. TCRdb's table, derived via immunoSEQ multiplex PCR, lists solely in-frame clones and lacks some. This table has about 150,000 clones, about four fifths appearing once. This CDR3 has 16 residues. This TCR was sampled from a woman in her thirties or forties in good health and CMV-seropositive. Sequenced material: PBMCs. The genes are TRBV21-1 and TRBJ1-5; the table calls TRBD1, which could not be checked here. TRBV21-1 is deemed a pseudogene. The CDR3 loop reads CASSITGLLGNQPQHF. The CDR3 DNA sequence: TGTGCCAGCAGCATCACAGGGTTGTTGGGCAATCAGCCCCAGCATTTT.